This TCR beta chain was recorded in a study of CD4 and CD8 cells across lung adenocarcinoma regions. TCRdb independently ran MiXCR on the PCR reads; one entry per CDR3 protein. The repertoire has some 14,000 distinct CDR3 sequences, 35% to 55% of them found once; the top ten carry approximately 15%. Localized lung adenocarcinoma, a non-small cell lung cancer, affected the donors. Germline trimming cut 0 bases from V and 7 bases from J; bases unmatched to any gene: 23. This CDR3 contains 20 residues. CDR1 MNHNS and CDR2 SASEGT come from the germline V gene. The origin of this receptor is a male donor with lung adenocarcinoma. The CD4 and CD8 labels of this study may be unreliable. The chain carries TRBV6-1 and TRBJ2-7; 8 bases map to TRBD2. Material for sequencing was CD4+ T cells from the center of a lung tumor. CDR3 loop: CASSEAGGVVAGGTWSEQYF. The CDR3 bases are TGTGCCAGCAGTGAAGCTGGGGGGGTGGTGGCGGGAGGTACTTGGAGTGAGCAGTACTTC.